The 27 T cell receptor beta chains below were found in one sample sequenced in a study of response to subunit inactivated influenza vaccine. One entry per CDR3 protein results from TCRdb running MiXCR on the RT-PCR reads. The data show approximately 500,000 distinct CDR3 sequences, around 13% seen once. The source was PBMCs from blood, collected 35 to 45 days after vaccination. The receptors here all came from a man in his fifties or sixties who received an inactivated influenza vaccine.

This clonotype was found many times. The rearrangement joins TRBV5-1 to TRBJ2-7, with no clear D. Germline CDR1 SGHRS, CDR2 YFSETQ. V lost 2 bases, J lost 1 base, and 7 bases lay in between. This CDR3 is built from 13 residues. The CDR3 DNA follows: TGCGCCAGCAGCTTCACCGTTTCCTACGAGCAGTACTTC. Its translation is CASSFTVSYEQYF.

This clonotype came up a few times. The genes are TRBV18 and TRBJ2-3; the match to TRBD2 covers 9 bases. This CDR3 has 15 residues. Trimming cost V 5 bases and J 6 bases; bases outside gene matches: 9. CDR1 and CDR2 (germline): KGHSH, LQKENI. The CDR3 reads CASSTSSGMGDTQYF. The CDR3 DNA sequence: TGTGCCAGCTCAACTTCTAGCGGGATGGGCGATACGCAGTATTTT. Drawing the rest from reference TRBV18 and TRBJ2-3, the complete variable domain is NAGVMQNPRHLVRRRGQEARLRCSPMKGHSHVYWYRQLPEEGLKFMVYLQKENIIDESGMPKERFSAEFPKEGPSILRIQQVVRGDSAAYFCASSTSSGMGDTQYFGPGTRLTVL.

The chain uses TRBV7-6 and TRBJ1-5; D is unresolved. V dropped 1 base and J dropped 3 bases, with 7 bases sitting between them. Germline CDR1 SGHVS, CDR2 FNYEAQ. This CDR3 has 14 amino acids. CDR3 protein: CASSLEPNNQPQHF. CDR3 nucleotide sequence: TGTGCCAGCAGCTTAGAGCCGAACAATCAGCCCCAGCATTTT.

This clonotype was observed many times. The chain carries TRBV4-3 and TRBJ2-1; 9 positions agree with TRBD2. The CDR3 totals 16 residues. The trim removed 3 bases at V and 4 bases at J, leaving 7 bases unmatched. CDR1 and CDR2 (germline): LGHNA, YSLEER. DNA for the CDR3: TGCGCCAGCAGCCACGCTATAGCGGGAGTTTACAATGAGCAGTTCTTC. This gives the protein CASSHAIAGVYNEQFF.

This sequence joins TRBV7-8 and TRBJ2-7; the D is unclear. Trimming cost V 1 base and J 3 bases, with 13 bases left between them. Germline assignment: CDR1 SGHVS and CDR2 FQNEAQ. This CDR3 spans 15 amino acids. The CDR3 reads CASSLDRLRHYEQYF. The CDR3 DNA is TGTGCCAGCAGCTTAGACCGCTTAAGGCACTACGAGCAGTACTTC.

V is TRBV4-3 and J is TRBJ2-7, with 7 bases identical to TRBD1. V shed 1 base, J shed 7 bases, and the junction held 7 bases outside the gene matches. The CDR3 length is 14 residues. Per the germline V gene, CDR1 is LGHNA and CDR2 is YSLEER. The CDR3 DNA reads TGCGCCAGCAGCCAAGGGGGACAGTTTGGGGAGCAGTACTTC. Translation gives CASSQGGQFGEQYF.

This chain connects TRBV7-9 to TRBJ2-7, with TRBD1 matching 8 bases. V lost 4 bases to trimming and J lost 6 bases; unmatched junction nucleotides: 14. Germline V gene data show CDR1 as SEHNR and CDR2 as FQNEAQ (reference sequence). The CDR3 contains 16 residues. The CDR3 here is CASSSPSTGVRGEQYF. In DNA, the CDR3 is TGTGCCAGCAGCTCCCCCTCGACAGGGGTAAGGGGCGAGCAGTACTTC.

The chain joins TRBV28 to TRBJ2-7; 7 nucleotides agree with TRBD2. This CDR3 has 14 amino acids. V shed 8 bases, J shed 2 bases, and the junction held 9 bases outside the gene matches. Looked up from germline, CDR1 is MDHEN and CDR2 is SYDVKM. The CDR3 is CASGQAGPPYEQYF. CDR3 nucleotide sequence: TGTGCCAGCGGACAAGCGGGGCCCCCCTACGAGCAGTACTTC.

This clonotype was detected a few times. The CDR3 protein is CASSELGLAGGSYEQYF. The CDR3 nucleotides read TGTGCCAGCAGTGAATTGGGACTAGCGGGAGGCTCCTACGAGCAGTACTTC. The chain has TRBV6-1 and TRBJ2-7, with 15 positions matching TRBD2. J was trimmed by 0 bases and V by 2 bases; bases with no gene match: 2. Germline CDR1 and CDR2: MNHNS and SASEGT. The CDR3 is 17 residues long.

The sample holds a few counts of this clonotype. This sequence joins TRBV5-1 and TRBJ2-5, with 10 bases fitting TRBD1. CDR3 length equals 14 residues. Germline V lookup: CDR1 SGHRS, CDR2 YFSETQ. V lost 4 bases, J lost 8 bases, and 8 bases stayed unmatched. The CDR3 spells CASSPGQGKGTQYF. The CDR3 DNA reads TGCGCCAGCAGCCCGGGACAGGGGAAAGGAACCCAGTACTTC.

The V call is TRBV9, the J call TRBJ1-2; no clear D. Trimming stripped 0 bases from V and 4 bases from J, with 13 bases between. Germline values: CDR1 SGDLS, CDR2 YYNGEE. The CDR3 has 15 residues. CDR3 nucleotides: TGTGCCAGCAGCGTAGGGTCCGGAGGTGGCTATGGCTACACCTTC. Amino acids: CASSVGSGGGYGYTF.

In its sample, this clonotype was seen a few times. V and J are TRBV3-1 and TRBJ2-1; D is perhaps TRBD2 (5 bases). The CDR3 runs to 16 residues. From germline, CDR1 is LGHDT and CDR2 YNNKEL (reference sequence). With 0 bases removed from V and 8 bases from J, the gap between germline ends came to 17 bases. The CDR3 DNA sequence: TGTGCCAGCAGCCAAGATAATAAGAGGACTCTCGATGAGCAGTTCTTC. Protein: CASSQDNKRTLDEQFF.

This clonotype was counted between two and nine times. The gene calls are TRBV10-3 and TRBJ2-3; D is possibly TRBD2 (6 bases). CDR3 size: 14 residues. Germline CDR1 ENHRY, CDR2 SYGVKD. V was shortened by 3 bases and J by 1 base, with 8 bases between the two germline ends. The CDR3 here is CAISEQRGTDTQYF. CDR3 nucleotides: TGTGCCATCAGTGAACAGCGGGGCACAGATACGCAGTATTTT.

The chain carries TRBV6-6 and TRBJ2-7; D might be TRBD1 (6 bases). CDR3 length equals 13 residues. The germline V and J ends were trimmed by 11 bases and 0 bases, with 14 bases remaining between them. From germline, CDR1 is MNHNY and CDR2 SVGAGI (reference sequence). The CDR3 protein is CAVQQGYSYEQYF. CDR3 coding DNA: TGTGCCGTCCAACAGGGCTACTCCTACGAGCAGTACTTC.

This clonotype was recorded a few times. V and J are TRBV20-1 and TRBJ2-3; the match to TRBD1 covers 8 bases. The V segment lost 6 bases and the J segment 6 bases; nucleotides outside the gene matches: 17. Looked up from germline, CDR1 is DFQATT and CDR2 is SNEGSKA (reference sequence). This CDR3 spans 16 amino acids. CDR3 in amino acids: CSANPTQGALWDTQYF. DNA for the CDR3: TGCAGTGCCAATCCGACTCAGGGGGCGCTTTGGGATACGCAGTATTTT.

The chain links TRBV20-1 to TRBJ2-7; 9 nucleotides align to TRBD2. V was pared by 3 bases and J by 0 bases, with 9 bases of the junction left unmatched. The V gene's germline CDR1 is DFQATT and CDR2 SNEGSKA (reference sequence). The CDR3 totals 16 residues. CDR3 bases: TGCAGTGCTAGGATGGTAGCGGGAGCCCCCTCCTACGAGCAGTACTTC. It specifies CSARMVAGAPSYEQYF.

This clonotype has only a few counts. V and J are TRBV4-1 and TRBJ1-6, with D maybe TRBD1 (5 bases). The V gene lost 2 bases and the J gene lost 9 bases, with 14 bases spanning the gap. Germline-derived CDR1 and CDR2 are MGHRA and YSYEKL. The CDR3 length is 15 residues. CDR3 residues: CASSQSPQGTSPLHF. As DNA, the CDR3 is TGCGCCAGCAGCCAAAGCCCCCAGGGCACTTCACCCCTCCACTTT.

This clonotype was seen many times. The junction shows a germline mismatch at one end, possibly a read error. The CDR3: CASSLDNYGYTF. CDR3 in DNA: TGCGCCAGCAGCCTCGACAACTATGGCTACACCTTC. V gene TRBV7-2 combines with J gene TRBJ1-2; no definite D call. The CDR3 loop spans 12 amino acids. Germline loops: CDR1 SGHTA, CDR2 FQGNSA.

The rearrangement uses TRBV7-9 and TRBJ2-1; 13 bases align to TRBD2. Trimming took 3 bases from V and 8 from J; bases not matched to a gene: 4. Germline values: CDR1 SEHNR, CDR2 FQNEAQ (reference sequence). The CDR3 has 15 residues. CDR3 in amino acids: CASSFGLAGVDEQFF. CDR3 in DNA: TGTGCCAGCAGCTTCGGACTAGCGGGAGTCGATGAGCAGTTCTTC.

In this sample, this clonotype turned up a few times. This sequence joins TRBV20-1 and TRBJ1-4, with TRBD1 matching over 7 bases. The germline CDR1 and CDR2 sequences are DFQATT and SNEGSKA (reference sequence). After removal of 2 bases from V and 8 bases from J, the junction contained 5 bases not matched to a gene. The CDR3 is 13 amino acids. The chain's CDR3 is CSARLGGKEKLFF. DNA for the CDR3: TGCAGTGCTAGACTAGGGGGCAAGGAAAAACTGTTTTTT.

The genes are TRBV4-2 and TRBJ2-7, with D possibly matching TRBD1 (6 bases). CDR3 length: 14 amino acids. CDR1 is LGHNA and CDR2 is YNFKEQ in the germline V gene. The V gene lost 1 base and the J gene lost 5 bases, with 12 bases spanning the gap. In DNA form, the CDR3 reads TGTGCCAGCAGCCAAGTTGGCGCAGGGGACGAGCAGTACTTC. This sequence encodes CASSQVGAGDEQYF.

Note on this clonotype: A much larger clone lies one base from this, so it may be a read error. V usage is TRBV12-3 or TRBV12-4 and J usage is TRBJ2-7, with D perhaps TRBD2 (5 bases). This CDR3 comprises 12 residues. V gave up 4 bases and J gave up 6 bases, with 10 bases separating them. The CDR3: CASSYEGSEQYF. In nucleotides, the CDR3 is TGTGCCAGCAGTTATGAGGGTTCCGAGCAGTACTTC.

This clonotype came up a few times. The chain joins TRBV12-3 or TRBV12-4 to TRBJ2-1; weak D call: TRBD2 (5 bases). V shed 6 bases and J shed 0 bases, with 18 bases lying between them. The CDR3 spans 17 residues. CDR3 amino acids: CASSRGYGESSYNEQFF. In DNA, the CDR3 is TGTGCCAGCAGCCGAGGGTACGGAGAAAGCTCCTACAATGAGCAGTTCTTC.

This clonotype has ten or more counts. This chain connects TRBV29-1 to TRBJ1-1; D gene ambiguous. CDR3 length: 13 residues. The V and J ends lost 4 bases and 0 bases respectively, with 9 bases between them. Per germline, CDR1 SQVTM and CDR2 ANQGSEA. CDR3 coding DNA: TGCAGCGTTGCGCGACGTCTGAACACTGAAGCTTTCTTT. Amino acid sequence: CSVARRLNTEAFF. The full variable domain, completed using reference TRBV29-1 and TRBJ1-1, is SAVISQKPSRDICQRGTSLTIQCQVDSQVTMMFWYRQQPGQSLTLIATANQGSEATYESGFVIDKFPISRPNLTFSTLTVSNMSPEDSSIYLCSVARRLNTEAFFGQGTRLTVV.

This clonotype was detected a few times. The CDR3 is CASSWSYEQYF. In DNA, the CDR3 is TGTGCCAGCAGTTGGTCCTACGAGCAGTACTTC. The rearrangement uses TRBV12-3 or TRBV12-4 and TRBJ2-7, with unresolved D. Trimming removed 4 bases at V and 1 base at J, with 2 bases between. This CDR3 has 11 residues.

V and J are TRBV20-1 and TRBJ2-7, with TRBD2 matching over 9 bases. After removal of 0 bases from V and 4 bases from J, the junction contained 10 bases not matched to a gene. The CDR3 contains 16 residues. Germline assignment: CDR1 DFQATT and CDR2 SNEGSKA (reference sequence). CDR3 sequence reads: CSARDLRGRAFYEQYF. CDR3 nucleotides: TGCAGTGCTAGAGATCTCCGCGGGAGGGCCTTTTACGAGCAGTACTTC.

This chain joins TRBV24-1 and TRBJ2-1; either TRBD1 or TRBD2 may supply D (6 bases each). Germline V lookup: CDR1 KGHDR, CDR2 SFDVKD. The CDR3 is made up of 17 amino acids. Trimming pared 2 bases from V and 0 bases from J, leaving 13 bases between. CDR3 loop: CATSDYGGILSYNEQFF. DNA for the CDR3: TGTGCCACCAGTGATTACGGGGGCATCCTCTCCTACAATGAGCAGTTCTTC.